One T cell receptor beta chain is described in this entry. Those enrolled, adults aged about 18 to 89 years, came from about two dozen US areas. Participant-given clinical history determined each cohort assignment. Per the original methods: How many nucleated cells were present was estimated from reference gene primer amplification. Clones were read by immunoSEQ multiplex PCR, and TCRdb kept only the in-frame ones, dropping some. The DNA was the basis for D and trimming; V, J and clone size are from that table. The table includes around 450,000 clones, 90% detected once. This sample was included in a study of blood T cell repertoires in COVID-19. About the research overall: Nucleic acid was either cDNA or gDNA, and it came from T cells, B-cell-depleted T cells, or PBMCs.

With V trimmed by 10 bases and J by 7 bases, 9 bases remained unmatched. Germline V lookup: CDR1 LNHDA, CDR2 SQIVND (reference sequence). The CDR3 runs to 13 residues. This chain connects TRBV19 to TRBJ1-5, with 8 bases matching TRBD1. Sample: PBMCs or T cells enriched from blood (not recorded which). This receptor was identified in a man aged 18 to 30 who had recovered from COVID-19. The CDR3 region is CAIQDRVGQPQHF. The DNA of the CDR3 is TGTGCCATTCAGGACAGGGTGGGCCAGCCCCAGCATTTT.